The entry below describes one TCR beta chain. The sample is drawn from a study of blood T cell repertoires in COVID-19. About the study: Acute-phase and convalescent COVID-19 samples originated in the United States, Italy and Spain.

How the authors handled the data: Reference gene primer amplification gave nucleated cell count estimates. The table came from immunoSEQ multiplex PCR; TCRdb's copy has only in-frame clones and leaves some out. From that table come the V and J calls and clone size; the DNA was used to work out D and trimming. The top ten hold 1.5% to 2% of the sample, which has 250,000 to 350,000 clones, 90% seen once. Material for sequencing was PBMCs or T cells enriched from blood (not recorded which). This clonotype originated in a woman between 18 and 29 years old with acute COVID-19.

The CDR3 bases are TGTGCCACCAGCAGAGATGTGCTGAGCTCTGGAAACACCATATATTTT. Translated, it gives CATSRDVLSSGNTIYF. The V and J genes are TRBV15 and TRBJ1-3; no clear D gene. Germline values: CDR1 LNHNV, CDR2 YYDKDF (reference sequence). Trimming took 0 bases from V and 0 from J, leaving 9 bases between them. CDR3 length: 16 amino acids.